This T cell receptor beta chain emerged from a study of OX40 agonist ivuxolimab in advanced cancers. Turning to the study itself: With ivuxolimab, an agonistic anti-OX40 (CD134) antibody, patients were treated. Melanoma, hepatocellular carcinoma, head and neck or renal cell cancer occurred in dose-escalation patients. Partial responses were recorded for three patients, including one with hepatocellular carcinoma and two with cutaneous melanoma. Study-wide results and caveats: In general, CD8+ T cells held more expanded clones than CD4+ did, on average.

Clones were sequenced by immunoSEQ multiplex PCR, and TCRdb holds only the in-frame ones, with some missing. Counted here are some 130,000 clones, 90% occurring once; the ten biggest clones make up around 1%. Turning to this clone: Its cognate antigen is unknown.

V lost 3 bases, J lost 6 bases, and 9 bases lay in between. The CDR3 length is 12 residues. The germline V gene has CDR1 MDHEN and CDR2 SYDVKM. Sequencing used CD4+ or CD8+ T cells sorted from blood, obtained in a trial of the OX40 agonist ivuxolimab. The chain recombines TRBV28 with TRBJ2-7; D unclear. This receptor was taken from an adult with an advanced solid tumor such as melanoma, head and neck, liver or kidney cancer. The CDR3 nucleotides are TGTGCCAGCAGTTTGGGGAAAGGCGAGCAGTACTTC. Its protein product is CASSLGKGEQYF. Looking up the rest from reference TRBV28 and TRBJ2-7 gives the full variable domain: DVKVTQSSRYLVKRTGEKVFLECVQDMDHENMFWYRQDPGLGLRLIYFSYDVKMKEKGDIPEGYSVSREKKERFSLILESASTNQTSMYLCASSLGKGEQYFGPGTRLTVT.